The 24 T cell receptor beta chains below come from one sample, sequenced in a study of CD8 T cells in Susac syndrome. With random hexamers, reverse transcription was performed on about 0.5 to 1 ug of RNA. TCRdb analysed the immunoSEQ multiplex PCR reads with MiXCR anew, one entry per CDR3 protein. There are around 140,000 distinct CDR3 sequences in the sample; 95% occur only once, and 0.13% to 0.15% lies in the top ten. The sample taken for sequencing was CD4+ T cells from PBMCs. Every receptor here comes from a human donor with Susac syndrome.

J is TRBJ2-2 and V is TRBV2, with 13 bases matching TRBD2. Germline CDR1 reads SNHLY; CDR2 reads FYNNEI. V lost 6 bases to trimming and J lost 4 bases; unmatched junction nucleotides: 2. The CDR3 has 15 amino acids. In DNA form, the CDR3 reads TGTGCCAGCAGCGGGACTAGCGGGGTCACCGGGGAGCTGTTTTTT. Translated: CASSGTSGVTGELFF.

V usage is TRBV6-1 and J usage is TRBJ1-5; D possibly corresponds to TRBD1 (5 bases). CDR3 length equals 16 residues. CDR1 is MNHNS, CDR2 SASEGT, per germline. Trimming cost V 0 bases and J 4 bases, with 13 bases left between them. DNA of the CDR3: TGTGCCAGCAGTGAAGCTCTTAGAGGGGCTAATCAGCCCCAGCATTTT. This codes for CASSEALRGANQPQHF.

The gene calls are TRBV7-2 and TRBJ2-3; 8 bases agree with TRBD2. The CDR3 extends over 17 amino acids. The J segment lost 2 bases and the V segment lost 2 bases, leaving 9 bases of the junction unmatched. Per the germline V gene, CDR1 is SGHTA and CDR2 is FQGNSA. CDR3 DNA sequence: TGTGCCAGCAGCTTACGTTCCGGGAGGGGGTACACAGATACGCAGTATTTT. Protein product: CASSLRSGRGYTDTQYF. Variable domain in full (rest from reference TRBV7-2 and TRBJ2-3): GAGVSQSPSNKVTEKGKDVELRCDPISGHTALYWYRQSLGQGLEFLIYFQGNSAPDKSGLPSDRFSAERTGGSVSTLTIQRTQQEDSAVYLCASSLRSGRGYTDTQYFGPGTRLTVL.

The chain links TRBV5-1 to TRBJ1-6, with D unclear. Germline values: CDR1 SGHRS, CDR2 YFSETQ. CDR3 size: 16 residues. Deletions cut 0 bases from V and 9 bases from J, with 16 bases between. CDR3 in amino acids: CASSLEDRRAASPLHF. Written as DNA, the CDR3 is TGCGCCAGCAGCTTGGAGGACCGAAGGGCGGCTTCACCCCTCCACTTT.

This clonotype has just one count. The DNA for the CDR3 is TGTGCCAGCAGACTCCGGGACAGGGGACGGCATGAGCAGTTCTTC. Its protein is CASRLRDRGRHEQFF. The chain links TRBV12-3 or TRBV12-4 to TRBJ2-1, with 10 bases matching TRBD1. The V segment lost 6 bases and the J segment 8 bases; nucleotides outside the gene matches: 10. This CDR3 is 15 amino acids long.

The chain has TRBV19 and TRBJ2-2; TRBD2 might be the D (5 bases). The CDR3 covers 14 residues. V lost 5 bases and J 3 bases, leaving 10 bases between the germline ends. Germline V gene data show CDR1 as LNHDA and CDR2 as SQIVND (reference sequence). CDR3 sequence: CASSFTGYTGELFF. CDR3 nucleotides: TGTGCCAGTAGTTTCACGGGATACACCGGGGAGCTGTTTTTT. Full variable domain (remainder filled in from reference TRBV19 and TRBJ2-2): DGGITQSPKYLFRKEGQNVTLSCEQNLNHDAMYWYRQDPGQGLRLIYYSQIVNDFQKGDIAEGYSVSREKKESFPLTVTSAQKNPTAFYLCASSFTGYTGELFFGEGSRLTVL.

V is TRBV27 and J is TRBJ2-3; D is ambiguous. Per germline, CDR1 MNHEY and CDR2 SMNVEV (reference sequence). V was trimmed by 6 bases and J by 1 base, leaving 8 bases between them. The CDR3 loop spans 13 amino acids. Here the CDR3 reads CASRQVGTDTQYF. DNA for the CDR3: TGTGCCAGCAGGCAAGTAGGCACAGATACGCAGTATTTT.

The chain recombines TRBV29-1 with TRBJ1-2; perhaps TRBD1 as D (6 bases). Trimming pared 4 bases from V and 6 bases from J, leaving 9 bases between. Germline V CDR1 and CDR2: SQVTM, ANQGSEA. The CDR3 contains 11 residues. The CDR3, as DNA: TGCAGCGTTGCCCAGGGGAATGGCTACACCTTC. It yields the protein CSVAQGNGYTF.

The V gene is TRBV9, the J gene TRBJ1-6; tentative D call: TRBD1 (6 bases). The CDR3 runs to 15 residues. Germline V gives CDR1 SGDLS, CDR2 YYNGEE. V lost 6 bases, J lost 7 bases, and 17 bases lay in between. CDR3 bases: TGTGCCAGCACCCCAGATGGGACACCCAATTCACCCCTCCACTTT. It translates to CASTPDGTPNSPLHF.

The chain couples TRBV29-1 to TRBJ2-7, with D unclear. This CDR3 spans 12 amino acids. The V gene lost 0 bases and the J gene lost 1 base, with 4 bases spanning the gap. Germline CDR1 reads SQVTM; CDR2 reads ANQGSEA. The CDR3: CSVEDRSYEQYF. DNA for the CDR3: TGCAGCGTTGAAGATCGGTCCTACGAGCAGTACTTC.

The rearrangement links TRBV9 to TRBJ2-7, with TRBD1 identical over 9 bases. Looked up from germline, CDR1 is SGDLS and CDR2 is YYNGEE. The V and J ends lost 1 base and 4 bases, in that order; junction bases with no gene match: 3. The CDR3 loop spans 14 amino acids. The CDR3 coding sequence is TGTGCCAGCAGCGTAAGGGGACAGGGTTACGAGCAGTACTTC. Its translation: CASSVRGQGYEQYF.

This clonotype occurred a few times. This rearrangement joins TRBV11-3 to TRBJ2-1; weak D call: TRBD2 (5 bases). V lost 0 bases to trimming and J lost 5 bases, with 11 bases between them. CDR1 and CDR2 from the germline V gene are SGHNT and YENEEA. This CDR3 is 15 amino acids long. CDR3 bases: TGTGCCAGCAGCTTAGACCGGGGAGCGAACAATGAGCAGTTCTTC. It is translated as CASSLDRGANNEQFF. The full variable domain, its missing parts supplied by reference TRBV11-3 and TRBJ2-1, is EAGVVQSPRYKIIEKKQPVAFWCNPISGHNTLYWYLQNLGQGPELLIRYENEEAVDDSQLPKDRFSAERLKGVDSTLKIQPAELGDSAVYLCASSLDRGANNEQFFGPGTRLTVL.

The chain links TRBV5-1 to TRBJ2-3; D gene unclear. The CDR3 length is 12 residues. Deletions cut 7 bases from V and 0 bases from J, with 6 bases between. Germline CDR1 SGHRS, CDR2 YFSETQ. The CDR3 coding sequence is TGCGCCAGCCTCGACAGCACAGATACGCAGTATTTT. It translates to CASLDSTDTQYF.

V and J are TRBV4-1 and TRBJ2-3; possible D gene TRBD1, 6 bases. Deletions cut 5 bases from V and 3 bases from J, with 18 bases between. CDR1 is MGHRA, CDR2 YSYEKL, per germline. The CDR3 extends over 16 amino acids. CDR3 coding DNA: TGCGCCAGCAGCTTCCACCACAGGGAATGGACAGATACGCAGTATTTT. Amino acids: CASSFHHREWTDTQYF.

The chain joins TRBV20-1 to TRBJ2-4, with 8 bases aligning to TRBD2. The germline V gene has CDR1 DFQATT and CDR2 SNEGSKA (reference sequence). This CDR3 spans 21 amino acids. V was pared by 0 bases and J by 3 bases, with 22 bases of the junction left unmatched. The CDR3 nucleotides read TGCAGTGCTAGAGAGGGAGGAAAGAGGGTTGGAGCGGGAGTCGGCAAAAACATTCAGTACTTC. Translation: CSAREGGKRVGAGVGKNIQYF.

The chain combines TRBV19 with TRBJ2-1; either TRBD1 or TRBD2 may fit D (5 bases each). The germline V and J ends were trimmed by 8 bases and 8 bases, with 16 bases remaining between them. This CDR3 has 13 amino acids. The germline CDR1 and CDR2 sequences are LNHDA and SQIVND (reference sequence). The CDR3 protein is CASLMAGSDEQFF. CDR3 nucleotides: TGTGCCAGTCTGATGGCAGGGAGTGATGAGCAGTTCTTC. Based on the CDR3 plus reference TRBV19 and TRBJ2-1, the full variable domain is DGGITQSPKYLFRKEGQNVTLSCEQNLNHDAMYWYRQDPGQGLRLIYYSQIVNDFQKGDIAEGYSVSREKKESFPLTVTSAQKNPTAFYLCASLMAGSDEQFFGPGTRLTVL.

The chain is built from TRBV7-9 and TRBJ1-1; 11 bases are a match to TRBD1. This CDR3 spans 16 amino acids. CDR1 is SEHNR and CDR2 is FQNEAQ in the germline V gene (reference sequence). Unmatched junction bases numbered 9, after V lost 5 bases and J lost 4 bases. This CDR3 reads CASSITAGTGGTEAFF. The CDR3 DNA follows: TGTGCCAGCAGCATTACTGCGGGGACAGGGGGCACTGAAGCTTTCTTT. The whole variable domain, remainder taken from reference TRBV7-9 and TRBJ1-1, is DTGVSQNPRHKITKRGQNVTFRCDPISEHNRLYWYRQTLGQGPEFLTYFQNEAQLEKSRLLSDRFSAERPKGSFSTLEIQRTEQGDSAMYLCASSITAGTGGTEAFFGQGTRLTVV.

This clonotype has just one count. J is TRBJ2-7 and V is TRBV12-3 or TRBV12-4; 8 bases agree with TRBD1. V lost 5 bases and J lost 2; bases outside the gene matches: 17. The CDR3 has 18 amino acids. This chain's CDR3 is CASSALLRKGQAPYEQYF. DNA for the CDR3: TGTGCCAGCAGTGCCTTACTACGGAAGGGACAGGCCCCCTACGAGCAGTACTTC.

J is TRBJ1-6 and V is TRBV28; maybe TRBD1 (5 bases). Germline CDR1 is MDHEN and CDR2 is SYDVKM. V dropped 7 bases and J dropped 10 bases, with 14 bases sitting between them. The CDR3 has 13 residues. The CDR3 bases are TGTGCCAGCACGGGGGGGAAAGGGTCACCCCTCCACTTT. Translating it yields CASTGGKGSPLHF.

This sequence joins TRBV18 and TRBJ2-3; 7 bases are shared with TRBD1. With 4 bases clipped from V and 1 base from J, the junction kept 5 bases outside the gene matches. This CDR3 is 15 amino acids long. CDR1 KGHSH and CDR2 LQKENI come from the germline V gene. CDR3 sequence reads: CASSLGGRRTDTQYF. The CDR3, as DNA: TGTGCCAGCTCACTAGGGGGCAGACGCACAGATACGCAGTATTTT.

This rearrangement joins TRBV3-1 to TRBJ2-3, with D perhaps TRBD2 (6 bases). Per the germline V gene, CDR1 is LGHDT and CDR2 is YNNKEL (reference sequence). V lost 1 base, J lost 4 bases, and 6 bases lay in between. CDR3 length equals 13 residues. In DNA, the CDR3 is TGTGCCAGCAGCCAAGCGGGGGCAGATACGCAGTATTTT. Its translation is CASSQAGADTQYF.

The chain has TRBV25-1 and TRBJ1-5, with no clear D. Germline loops: CDR1 MGHDK, CDR2 SYGVNS. Deletions cut 6 bases from V and 1 base from J, with 7 bases between. The CDR3 contains 13 residues. The CDR3: CASRGPSNQPQHF. In DNA, the CDR3 is TGTGCCAGCAGAGGACCCAGCAATCAGCCCCAGCATTTT.

This chain uses TRBV28 with TRBJ1-5; perhaps TRBD1 as D (6 bases). V was cut by 4 bases and J by 6 bases, with 19 bases left in between. Looked up from germline, CDR1 is MDHEN and CDR2 is SYDVKM. This CDR3 spans 16 amino acids. CDR3 in amino acids: CASSSRQEIPPQPQHF. The CDR3 DNA follows: TGTGCCAGCAGTTCCAGACAGGAGATACCTCCTCAGCCCCAGCATTTT.

The chain combines TRBV5-1 with TRBJ2-1, with TRBD2 matching over 10 bases. The germline V gene encodes CDR1 SGHRS and CDR2 YFSETQ. V lost 0 bases, J lost 9 bases, and 9 bases stayed unmatched. This CDR3 has 16 residues. CDR3 DNA: TGCGCCAGCAGCTTGGCAGATAGCGGGAGGCGAGGTGAGCAGTTCTTC. It codes for CASSLADSGRRGEQFF.